These T cell receptor beta chains were read from a single sample in a study of blood T cell repertoires in COVID-19. This table comes from immunoSEQ multiplex PCR, and its TCRdb copy is limited to in-frame clones, with some not included. The data contain some 290,000 clones, approximately 81% of them seen just once; the ten biggest clones take up 2.5% to 3.5%. The sequenced sample was peripheral blood. These receptors came from a woman aged 60-75 years with active or convalescent COVID-19. Both conserved end residues are part of each CDR3. A D gene is named only where the DNA matches it firmly. Not all rows give a size; the values are once, few, many and, for expanded clones, a class.

>NA|TRBJ1-1|TRBV30|NA
TGTGCCTGGAGACAACAGGTGAACACTGAAGCTTTCTTT
CAWRQQVNTEAFF
>NA|TRBJ1-5|TRBV4-2|TRBD1
TGTGCCAGCAGCCACGCCTCCGGGACAGCTTATCAGCCCCAGCATTTT
CASSHASGTAYQPQHF
>NA|TRBJ2-1|TRBV11-2|TRBD1
TGTGCCAGCAGTTCATTGACAGGGACCCCACTCAATGAGCAGTTCTTC
CASSSLTGTPLNEQFF
>NA|TRBJ1-1|TRBV5-1|NA
TGCGCCAGCAGCTTGGACGGTGCGGGCACTGAAGCTTTCTTT
CASSLDGAGTEAFF
>NA|TRBJ2-2|TRBV30|TRBD2
TGTGCCTGGAGAAGGACTAGCGGGTTGAACACCGGGGAGCTGTTTTTT
CAWRRTSGLNTGELFF
>NA|TRBJ2-4|TRBV15|NA
TGTGCCACCAGCAGTTGGGATGAGGGTCGGAGGACCAAAAACATTCAGTACTTC
CATSSWDEGRRTKNIQYF
>NA|TRBJ1-2|TRBV6-6|TRBD1
TGTGCCAGCAGTTACGAGGGACAGGGCTTCTATGGCTACACCTTC
CASSYEGQGFYGYTF
>NA|TRBJ1-2|TRBV6-5|NA
TGTGCCAGCAGTTACAGCAGGGGCTATGGCTACACCTTC
CASSYSRGYGYTF
>NA|TRBJ1-1|TRBV12-3/TRBV12-4|NA
TGTGCCAGCAGTTTGGAGCGAGTCACTGAAGCTTTCTTT
CASSLERVTEAFF
>once|TRBJ1-1|TRBV6-6|NA
TGTGCCAGCAGACTCCGACAGACCGAGGCTTTCTTT
CASRLRQTEAFF
>NA|TRBJ2-1|TRBV6-2/TRBV6-3|TRBD2
TGTGCCAGCAGTTCCCAGCGGGGTTACAATGAGCAGTTCTTC
CASSSQRGYNEQFF
>few|TRBJ1-1|TRBV15|NA
TGTGCCACCAGCAGAGATAGGGCGGGGGTTGGCACTGAAGCTTTCTTT
CATSRDRAGVGTEAFF
>NA|TRBJ1-4|TRBV5-1|NA
TGCGCCAGCCGGGGGTCTCCTAATGAAAAACTGTTTTTT
CASRGSPNEKLFF
>once|TRBJ1-3|TRBV29-1|NA
TGCAGCGTAGAAACAGGGACCTCTGGAAACACCATATATTTT
CSVETGTSGNTIYF
>NA|TRBJ1-1|TRBV4-1|TRBD1
TGCGCCAGCAGCCAACCTACAGGGGCACGAAACACTGAAGCTTTCTTT
CASSQPTGARNTEAFF
>NA|TRBJ2-5|TRBV18|NA
TGTGCCAGCTCACCACAAAGAGGGGAGACCCAGTACTTC
CASSPQRGETQYF
>NA|TRBJ2-7|TRBV18|TRBD1
TGTGCCAGCTCACTCCGACAGGGGGCCTACGAGCAGTACTTC
CASSLRQGAYEQYF
>NA|TRBJ2-3|TRBV19|NA
TGTGCCAGTAGTATATCTCTAGGTCCCACAGATACGCAGTATTTT
CASSISLGPTDTQYF
>NA|TRBJ1-5|TRBV19|NA
TGTGCCAGTAGTATTGACAGAGATAGCAATCAGCCCCAGCATTTT
CASSIDRDSNQPQHF
>NA|TRBJ1-4|TRBV11-3|NA
TGTGCCAGCAGCCAAGGCCAGGGGATAGGGGAAAAACTGTTTTTT
CASSQGQGIGEKLFF
>NA|TRBJ1-2|TRBV7-9|TRBD1
TGTGCCAGCAGCCCAACCCGGGACAGGGTCGACTATGGCTACACCTTC
CASSPTRDRVDYGYTF
>once|TRBJ2-2|TRBV4-1|NA
TGCGCCAGCAGCCACACAGGTCTGAACACCGGGGAGCTGTTTTTT
CASSHTGLNTGELFF
>NA|TRBJ2-5|TRBV5-1|TRBD2
TGCGCCAGCAGCGTCGGGACTAGCGAGACCCAGTACTTC
CASSVGTSETQYF
>few|TRBJ1-4|TRBV19|TRBD1
TGTGCCAGTACCCCGGGACAGGGTCCGACGAAACTGTTTTTT
CASTPGQGPTKLFF
>NA|TRBJ1-2|TRBV2|TRBD1
TGTGCCAGCTCGGGACAGGGGGGCGGCTACACCTTC
CASSGQGGGYTF
>NA|TRBJ1-2|TRBV3-1/TRBV3-2|TRBD1
TGTGCCAGCAGCCAAGAGCAAGCAGGGGGCGGGGGCTACACCTTC
CASSQEQAGGGGYTF
>few|TRBJ1-2|TRBV6-5|NA
TGTGCCAGCAGTTACTCCGAGAACTATGGCTACACCTTC
CASSYSENYGYTF
>NA|TRBJ1-2|TRBV5-5|NA
TGTGCCAGCAGCTTGGGAGGGAACGGACCTGGCTACACCTTC
CASSLGGNGPGYTF
>NA|TRBJ1-2|TRBV3-1/TRBV3-2|NA
TGTGCCAGCAGCCACCATTTGATGGGGCCGAACTATGGCTACACCTTC
CASSHHLMGPNYGYTF
>NA|TRBJ2-2|TRBV4-3|NA
TGCGCCAGCAGCCAAGACAGGGGTACGACCGGGGAGCTGTTTTTT
CASSQDRGTTGELFF
>NA|TRBJ2-7|TRBV10-3|TRBD2
TGTGCCATCAGCTATAGCGGGGGGGCCTCCTACGAGCAGTACTTC
CAISYSGGASYEQYF
>NA|TRBJ1-1|TRBV3-1/TRBV3-2|NA
TGTGCCAGCAGCCAAGTGGCAGGGGCTGAAGCTTTCTTT
CASSQVAGAEAFF
>NA|TRBJ1-4|TRBV5-6|NA
TGTGCCAGCAGCTTGGACGGGGGGGATGAAAAACTGTTTTTT
CASSLDGGDEKLFF
>NA|TRBJ1-1|TRBV2|NA
TGTGCCAGCAGTGAACGGGGAATCGGGACTGAAGCTTTCTTT
CASSERGIGTEAFF